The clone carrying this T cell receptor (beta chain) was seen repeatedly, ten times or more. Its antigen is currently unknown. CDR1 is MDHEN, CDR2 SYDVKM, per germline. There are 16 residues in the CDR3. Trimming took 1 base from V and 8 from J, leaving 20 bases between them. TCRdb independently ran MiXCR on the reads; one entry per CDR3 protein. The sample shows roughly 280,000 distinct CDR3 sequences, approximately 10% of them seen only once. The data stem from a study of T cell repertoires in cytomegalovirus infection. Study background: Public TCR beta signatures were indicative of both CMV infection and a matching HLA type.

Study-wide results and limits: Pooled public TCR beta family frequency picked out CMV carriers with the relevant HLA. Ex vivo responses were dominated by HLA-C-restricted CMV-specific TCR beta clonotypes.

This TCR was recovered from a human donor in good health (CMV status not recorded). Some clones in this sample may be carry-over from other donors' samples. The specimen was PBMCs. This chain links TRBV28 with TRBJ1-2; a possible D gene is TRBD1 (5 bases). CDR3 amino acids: CASSLFRGEFTRGYTF. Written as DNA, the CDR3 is TGTGCCAGCAGTTTATTTCGAGGGGAGTTTACTCGCGGCTACACCTTC.